The text below deals with one T cell receptor beta chain. Study processing details: Amplified reference gene primers provided the basis for estimating nucleated cell counts. TCRdb's table, derived via immunoSEQ multiplex PCR, lists solely in-frame clones and lacks some. Clone size and V and J calls were adopted from that table, with D and trimming inferred from the DNA. This sample has 150,000 or so clones, with more than 80% found just once. These data belong to a study of blood T cell repertoires in COVID-19. Across the whole study: In each case, the material was cDNA or gDNA derived from T cells, B-cell-depleted T cells, or PBMCs.

CDR1 and CDR2 (germline): MDHEN, SYDVKM. V shed 4 bases and J 9 bases; nucleotides not matched to a gene: 5. The CDR3 runs 13 residues. The J gene is TRBJ2-3, the V gene TRBV28; TRBD2 matches 9 bases. Source material: peripheral blood. The sequence was obtained from a man in his fifties or sixties with acute or convalescent COVID-19. The CDR3 sequence is CASSYSGSPTQYF. CDR3 in DNA: TGTGCCAGCAGTTATAGCGGGAGTCCAACGCAGTATTTT.